This TCR beta chain was identified during a study of blood T cell repertoires in COVID-19. Turning to the study itself: In each case, the material was cDNA or gDNA derived from T cells, B-cell-depleted T cells, or PBMCs.

The germline V and J ends were trimmed by 3 bases and 8 bases, with 4 bases remaining between them. There are 11 residues in the CDR3. Germline V gives CDR1 MNHGY, CDR2 SAAAGT. As processed by the authors: The assay estimated nucleated cells by amplifying reference gene primers. Clones were read by immunoSEQ multiplex PCR, and TCRdb kept only the in-frame ones, dropping some. V, J and clone size derive from that table, while D and trimming were established from the DNA sequence. Found here are 200,000 to 250,000 clones, around nine tenths of them singletons; the top ten hold over 6%. This sequence joins TRBV6-8 and TRBJ1-4; D unresolved. Sequenced input: peripheral blood. This TCR derives from a woman between 70 and 85 years old with active or convalescent COVID-19. The CDR3 sequence is CASSYPEKLFF. The CDR3 region has the DNA TGTGCCAGCAGTTATCCGGAAAAACTGTTTTTT.